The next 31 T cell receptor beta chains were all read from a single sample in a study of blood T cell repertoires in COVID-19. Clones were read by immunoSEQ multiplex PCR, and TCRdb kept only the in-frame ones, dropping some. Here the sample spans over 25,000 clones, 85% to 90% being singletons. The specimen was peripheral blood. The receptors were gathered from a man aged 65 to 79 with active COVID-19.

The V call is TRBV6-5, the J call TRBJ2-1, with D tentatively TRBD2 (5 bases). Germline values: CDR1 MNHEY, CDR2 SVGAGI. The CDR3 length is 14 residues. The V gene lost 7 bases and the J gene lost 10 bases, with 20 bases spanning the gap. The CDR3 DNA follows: TGTGCCAGCACCCACACAAAAACTATAGCGGAGCAGTTCTTC. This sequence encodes CASTHTKTIAEQFF.

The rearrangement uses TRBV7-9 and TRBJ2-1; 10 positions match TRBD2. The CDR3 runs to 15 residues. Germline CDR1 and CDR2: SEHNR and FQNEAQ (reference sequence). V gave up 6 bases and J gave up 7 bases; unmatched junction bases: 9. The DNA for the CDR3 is TGTGCCAGCAGTACAACTAGCGGGATAAAGAATGAGCAGTTCTTC. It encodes CASSTTSGIKNEQFF.

CDR3 sequence: CASSRTSAIVGEQFF. The CDR3 DNA sequence: TGTGCCAGCAGCCGGACTAGCGCTATCGTAGGTGAGCAGTTCTTC. The chain combines TRBV7-2 with TRBJ2-1; 9 positions agree with TRBD2. Germline loops: CDR1 SGHTA, CDR2 FQGNSA. V lost 5 bases, J lost 9 bases, and 11 bases stayed unmatched. This CDR3 is 15 amino acids long.

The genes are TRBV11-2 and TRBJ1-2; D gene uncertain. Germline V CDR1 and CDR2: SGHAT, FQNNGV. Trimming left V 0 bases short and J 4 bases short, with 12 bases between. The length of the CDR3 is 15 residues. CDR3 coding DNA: TGTGCCAGCAGCTTAGAAGTGGCAGCTAGCTATGGCTACACCTTC. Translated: CASSLEVAASYGYTF.

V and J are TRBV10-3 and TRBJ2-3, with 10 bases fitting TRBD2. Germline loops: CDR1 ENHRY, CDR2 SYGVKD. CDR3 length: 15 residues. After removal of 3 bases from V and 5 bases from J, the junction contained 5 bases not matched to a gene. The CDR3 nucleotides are TGTGCCATCAGTGAACTAGCGGGACCCAAAGATACGCAGTATTTT. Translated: CAISELAGPKDTQYF.

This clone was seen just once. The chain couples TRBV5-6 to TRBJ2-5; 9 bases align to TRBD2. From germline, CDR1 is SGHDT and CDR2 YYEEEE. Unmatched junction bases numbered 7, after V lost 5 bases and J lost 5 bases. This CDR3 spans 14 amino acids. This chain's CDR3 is CASREGLAGETQYF. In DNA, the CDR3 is TGTGCCAGCAGAGAAGGGCTAGCGGGGGAGACCCAGTACTTC.

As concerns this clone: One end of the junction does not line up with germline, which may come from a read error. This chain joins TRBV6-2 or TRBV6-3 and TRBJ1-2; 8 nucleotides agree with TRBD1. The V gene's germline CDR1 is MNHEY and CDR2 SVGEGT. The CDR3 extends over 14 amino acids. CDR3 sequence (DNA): TGTGCCAGCAGTTACTCCCGTGCGACAGGGGATTCGGCCTTC. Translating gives CASSYSRATGDSAF.

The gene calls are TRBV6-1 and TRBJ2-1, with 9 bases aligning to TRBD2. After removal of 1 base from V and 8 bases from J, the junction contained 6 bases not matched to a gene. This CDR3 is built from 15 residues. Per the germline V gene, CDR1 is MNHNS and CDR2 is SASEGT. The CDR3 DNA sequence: TGTGCCAGCAGTGAAGGGTTAGCGGGAGTCTATGAGCAGTTCTTC. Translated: CASSEGLAGVYEQFF.

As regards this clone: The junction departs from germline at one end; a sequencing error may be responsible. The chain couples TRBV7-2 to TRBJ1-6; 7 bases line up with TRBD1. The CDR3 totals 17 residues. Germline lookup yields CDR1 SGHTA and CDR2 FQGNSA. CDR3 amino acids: CASSPGQRTSYNSPLHF. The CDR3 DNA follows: TGTGCCAGCAGCCCGGGACAGCGCACATCCTACAATTCACCCCTCCACTTT.

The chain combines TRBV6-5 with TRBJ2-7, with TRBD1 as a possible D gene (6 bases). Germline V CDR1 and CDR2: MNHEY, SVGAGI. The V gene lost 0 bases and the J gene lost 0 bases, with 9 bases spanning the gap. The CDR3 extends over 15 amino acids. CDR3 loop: CASSYSPDSSYEQYF. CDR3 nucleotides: TGTGCCAGCAGTTACTCCCCGGACAGCTCCTACGAGCAGTACTTC.

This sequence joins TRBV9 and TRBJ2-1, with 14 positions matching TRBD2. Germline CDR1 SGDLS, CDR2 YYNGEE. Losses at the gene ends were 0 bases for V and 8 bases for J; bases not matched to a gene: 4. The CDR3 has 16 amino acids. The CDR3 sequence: CASSVAPTSGRDEQFF. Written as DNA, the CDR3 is TGTGCCAGCAGCGTAGCCCCGACTAGCGGGAGGGATGAGCAGTTCTTC.

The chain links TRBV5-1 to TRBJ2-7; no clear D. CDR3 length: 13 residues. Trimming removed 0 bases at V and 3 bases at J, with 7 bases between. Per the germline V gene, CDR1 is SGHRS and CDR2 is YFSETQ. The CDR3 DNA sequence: TGCGCCAGCAGCTTGGATGGCAACTACGAGCAGTACTTC. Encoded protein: CASSLDGNYEQYF.

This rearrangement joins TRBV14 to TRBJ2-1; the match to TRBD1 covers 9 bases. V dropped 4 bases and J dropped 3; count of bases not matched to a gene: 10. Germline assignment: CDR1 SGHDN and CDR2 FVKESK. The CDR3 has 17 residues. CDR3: CASSRSLGQGYYNEQFF. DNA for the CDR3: TGTGCCAGCAGCCGGTCCCTGGGACAGGGCTACTACAATGAGCAGTTCTTC.

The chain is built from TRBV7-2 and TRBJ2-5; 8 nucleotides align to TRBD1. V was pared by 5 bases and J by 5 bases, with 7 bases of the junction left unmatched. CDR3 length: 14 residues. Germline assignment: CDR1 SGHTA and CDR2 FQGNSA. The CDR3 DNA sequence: TGTGCCAGCAGCCAATACAGGGGGAGTGAGACCCAGTACTTC. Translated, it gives CASSQYRGSETQYF.

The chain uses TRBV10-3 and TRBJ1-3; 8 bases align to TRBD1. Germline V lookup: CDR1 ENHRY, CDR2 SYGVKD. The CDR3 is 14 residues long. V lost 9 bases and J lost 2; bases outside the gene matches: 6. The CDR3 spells CAITGGDPGNTIYF. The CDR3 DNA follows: TGTGCCATAACAGGGGGAGACCCTGGAAACACCATATATTTT.

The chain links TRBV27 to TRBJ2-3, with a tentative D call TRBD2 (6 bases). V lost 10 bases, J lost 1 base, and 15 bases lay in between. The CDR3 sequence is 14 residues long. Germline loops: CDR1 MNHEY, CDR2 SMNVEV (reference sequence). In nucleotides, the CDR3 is TGTGCCACGGCAGCTGTAGCGGGCACAGATACGCAGTATTTT. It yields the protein CATAAVAGTDTQYF.

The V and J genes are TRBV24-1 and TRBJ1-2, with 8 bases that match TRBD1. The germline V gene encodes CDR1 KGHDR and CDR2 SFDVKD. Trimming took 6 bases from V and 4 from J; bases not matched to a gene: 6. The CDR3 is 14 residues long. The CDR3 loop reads CATSKPGQAYGYTF. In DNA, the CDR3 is TGTGCCACCAGTAAACCGGGACAGGCCTATGGCTACACCTTC.

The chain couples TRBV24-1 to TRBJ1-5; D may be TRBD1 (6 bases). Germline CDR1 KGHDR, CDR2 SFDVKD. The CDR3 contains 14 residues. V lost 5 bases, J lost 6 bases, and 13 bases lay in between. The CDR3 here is CATSAWGGAQPQHF. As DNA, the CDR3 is TGTGCCACCAGTGCCTGGGGGGGGGCTCAGCCCCAGCATTTT.

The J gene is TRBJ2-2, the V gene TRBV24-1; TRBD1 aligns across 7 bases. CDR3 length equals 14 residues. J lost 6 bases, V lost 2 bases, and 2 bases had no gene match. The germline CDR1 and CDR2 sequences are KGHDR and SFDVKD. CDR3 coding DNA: TGTGCCACCAGTGATTGGGACAGCCCCGGGGAGCTGTTTTTT. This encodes CATSDWDSPGELFF.

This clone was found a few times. CDR3 sequence: CAWRQTGPNQPQHF. The CDR3 coding sequence is TGTGCCTGGAGACAGACAGGTCCCAATCAGCCCCAGCATTTT. The chain combines TRBV30 with TRBJ1-5; tentative D call: TRBD1 (6 bases). The V end was cut by 3 bases, the J end by 3 bases, with 12 bases between. The germline V gene has CDR1 GTSNPN and CDR2 SVGIG (reference sequence). The CDR3 consists of 14 residues.

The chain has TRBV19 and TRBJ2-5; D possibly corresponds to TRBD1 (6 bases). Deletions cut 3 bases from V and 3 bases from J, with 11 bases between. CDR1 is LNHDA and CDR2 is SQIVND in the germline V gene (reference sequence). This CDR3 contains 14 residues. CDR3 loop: CASSIAGTKETQYF. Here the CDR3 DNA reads TGTGCCAGTAGTATCGCCGGGACAAAAGAGACCCAGTACTTC. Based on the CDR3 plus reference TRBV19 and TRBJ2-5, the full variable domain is DGGITQSPKYLFRKEGQNVTLSCEQNLNHDAMYWYRQDPGQGLRLIYYSQIVNDFQKGDIAEGYSVSREKKESFPLTVTSAQKNPTAFYLCASSIAGTKETQYFGPGTRLLVL.

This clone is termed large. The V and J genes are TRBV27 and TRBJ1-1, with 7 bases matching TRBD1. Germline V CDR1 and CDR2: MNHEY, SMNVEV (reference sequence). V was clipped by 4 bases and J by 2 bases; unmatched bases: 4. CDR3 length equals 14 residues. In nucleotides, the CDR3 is TGTGCCAGCAGTTCCTGGACAGGCAACACTGAAGCTTTCTTT. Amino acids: CASSSWTGNTEAFF.

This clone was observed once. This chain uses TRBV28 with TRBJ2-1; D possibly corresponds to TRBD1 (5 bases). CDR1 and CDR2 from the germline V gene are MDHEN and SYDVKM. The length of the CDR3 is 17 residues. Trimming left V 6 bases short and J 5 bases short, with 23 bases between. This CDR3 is CASSPPRRQSQHNEQFF. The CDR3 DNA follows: TGTGCCAGCAGCCCTCCCAGGAGACAGTCCCAACACAATGAGCAGTTCTTC.

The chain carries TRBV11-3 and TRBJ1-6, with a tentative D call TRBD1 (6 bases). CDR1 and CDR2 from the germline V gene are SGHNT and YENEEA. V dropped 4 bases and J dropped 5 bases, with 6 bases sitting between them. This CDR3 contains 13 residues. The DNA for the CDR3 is TGTGCCAGCAGCTCAGGGGATAATTCACCCCTCCACTTT. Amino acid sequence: CASSSGDNSPLHF. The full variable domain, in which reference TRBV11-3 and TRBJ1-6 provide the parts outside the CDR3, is EAGVVQSPRYKIIEKKQPVAFWCNPISGHNTLYWYLQNLGQGPELLIRYENEEAVDDSQLPKDRFSAERLKGVDSTLKIQPAELGDSAVYLCASSSGDNSPLHFGNGTRLTVT.

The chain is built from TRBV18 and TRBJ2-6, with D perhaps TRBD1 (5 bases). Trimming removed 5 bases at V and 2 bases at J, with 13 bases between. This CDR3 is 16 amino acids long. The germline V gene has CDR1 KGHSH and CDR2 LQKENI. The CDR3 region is CASSEGETAGANVLTF. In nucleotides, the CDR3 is TGTGCCAGCTCAGAAGGGGAAACTGCTGGGGCCAACGTCCTGACTTTC.

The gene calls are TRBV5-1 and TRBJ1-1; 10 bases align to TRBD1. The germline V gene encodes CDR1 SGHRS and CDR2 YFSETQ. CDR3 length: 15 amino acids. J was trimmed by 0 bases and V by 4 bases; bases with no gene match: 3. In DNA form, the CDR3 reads TGCGCCAGCAGCGGGGGACAGGGGATGAACACTGAAGCTTTCTTT. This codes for CASSGGQGMNTEAFF. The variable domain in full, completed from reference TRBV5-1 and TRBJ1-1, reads KAGVTQTPRYLIKTRGQQVTLSCSPISGHRSVSWYQQTPGQGLQFLFEYFSETQRNKGNFPGRFSGRQFSNSRSEMNVSTLELGDSALYLCASSGGQGMNTEAFFGQGTRLTVV.

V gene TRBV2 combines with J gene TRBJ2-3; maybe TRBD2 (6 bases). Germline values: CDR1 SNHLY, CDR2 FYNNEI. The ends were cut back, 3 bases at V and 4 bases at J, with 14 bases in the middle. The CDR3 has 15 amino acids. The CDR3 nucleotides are TGTGCCAGCAGTGAGGTGCGGGAACGGCCAGATACGCAGTATTTT. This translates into CASSEVRERPDTQYF.

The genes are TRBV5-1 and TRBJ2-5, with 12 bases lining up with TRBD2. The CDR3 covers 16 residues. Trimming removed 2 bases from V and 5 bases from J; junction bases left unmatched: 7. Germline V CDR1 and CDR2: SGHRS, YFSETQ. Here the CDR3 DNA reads TGCGCCAGCAGCTTCCCTAGCGGGAGGGCCAGTGAGACCCAGTACTTC. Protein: CASSFPSGRASETQYF.

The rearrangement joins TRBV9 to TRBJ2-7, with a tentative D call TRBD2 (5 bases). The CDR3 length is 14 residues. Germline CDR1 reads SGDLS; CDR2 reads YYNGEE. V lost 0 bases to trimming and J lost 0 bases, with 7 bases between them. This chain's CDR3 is CASSVEAASYEQYF. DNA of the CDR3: TGTGCCAGCAGCGTAGAAGCGGCCTCCTACGAGCAGTACTTC.

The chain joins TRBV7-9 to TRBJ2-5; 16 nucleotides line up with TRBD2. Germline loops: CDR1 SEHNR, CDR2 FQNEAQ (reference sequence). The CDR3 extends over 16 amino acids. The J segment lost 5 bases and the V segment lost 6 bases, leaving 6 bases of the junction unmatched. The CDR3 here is CASRPPGLAGGETQYF. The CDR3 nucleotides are TGTGCCAGCAGACCACCGGGACTAGCGGGAGGGGAGACCCAGTACTTC.

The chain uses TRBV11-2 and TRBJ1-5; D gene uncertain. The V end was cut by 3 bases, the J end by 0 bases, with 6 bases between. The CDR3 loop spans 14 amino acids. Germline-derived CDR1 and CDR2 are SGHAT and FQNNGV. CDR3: CASSFGSSNQPQHF. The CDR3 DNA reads TGTGCCAGCAGCTTCGGGAGTAGCAATCAGCCCCAGCATTTT.